This T cell receptor (beta chain) was obtained from a study of cytotoxic CD8 clonotypes in ibrutinib-treated CLL. Germline CDR1 reads SQVTM; CDR2 reads ANQGSEA. The junction had 10 bases not matched to a gene; V was cut back by 5 bases and J by 3 bases. This CDR3 spans 14 amino acids. This clone was counted a single time. Profiled with immunoSEQ multiplex PCR; TCRdb holds only in-frame clones, not every one. The data contain 190,000 or so clones, approximately 68% of them singletons. The chain uses TRBV29-1 and TRBJ2-7, with 7 positions matching TRBD2. The material sequenced was PBMCs, taken after 24 months of ibrutinib treatment. The TCR originated in a human donor with chronic lymphocytic leukemia. This CDR3 is CSVFSGGANYEQYF. CDR3 bases: TGCAGCGTTTTCTCGGGGGGAGCCAACTACGAGCAGTACTTC.